Listed below are T cell receptor beta chains from one sample, sequenced in a study of blood T cell repertoires in COVID-19. The method was immunoSEQ multiplex PCR; TCRdb's version includes in-frame clones alone and lacks a portion of them. This table holds under 500,000 clones, about 85% found once. Sequenced input: PBMCs or T cells enriched from blood (not recorded which). The receptors were sampled from a woman between 18 and 29 years old with acute COVID-19. CDR3s include the opening cysteine and the closing phenylalanine or tryptophan. D genes are given only for firm matches. Rows may omit the clone size; those that give it use once, few, many or a size class.

J gene: TRBJ2-1; clone size: .; D gene: TRBD2; V gene: TRBV6-2/TRBV6-3; CDR3 protein: CASSYSSGSIEQFF; CDR3 DNA: TGTGCCAGCAGTTACTCTAGCGGGAGCATTGAGCAGTTCTTC
J gene: TRBJ2-7; clone size: .; D gene: TRBD2; V gene: TRBV7-9; CDR3 protein: CASSRGREQYF; CDR3 DNA: TGTGCCAGCAGCCGCGGGAGGGAGCAGTACTTC
J gene: TRBJ2-1; clone size: .; D gene: TRBD2; V gene: TRBV6-2/TRBV6-3; CDR3 protein: CASSAETSGDLYNEQFF; CDR3 DNA: TGTGCCAGCAGCGCCGAGACTAGCGGAGACCTCTACAATGAGCAGTTCTTC
J gene: TRBJ1-1; clone size: .; D gene: TRBD1; V gene: TRBV10-1; CDR3 protein: CASRDRGNTEAFF; CDR3 DNA: TGCGCCAGTCGAGACAGGGGGAACACTGAAGCTTTCTTT
J gene: TRBJ1-1; clone size: few; D gene: .; V gene: TRBV6-2/TRBV6-3; CDR3 protein: CASSYHNTGRAEAFF; CDR3 DNA: TGTGCCAGCAGTTATCATAATACAGGGAGGGCTGAAGCTTTCTTT
J gene: TRBJ1-2; clone size: .; D gene: TRBD1; V gene: TRBV9; CDR3 protein: CASSVDRGLINYGYTF; CDR3 DNA: TGTGCCAGCAGCGTCGACAGGGGGCTGATTAACTATGGCTACACCTTC
J gene: TRBJ2-5; clone size: .; D gene: .; V gene: TRBV5-6; CDR3 protein: CASSQDNQETQYF; CDR3 DNA: TGTGCCAGCAGCCAGGACAACCAAGAGACCCAGTACTTC
J gene: TRBJ1-1; clone size: .; D gene: .; V gene: TRBV28; CDR3 protein: CASSTQGPSEAFF; CDR3 DNA: TGTGCCAGCAGTACACAGGGACCCTCCGAAGCTTTCTTT
J gene: TRBJ2-6; clone size: .; D gene: .; V gene: TRBV18; CDR3 protein: CASSPNRASGANVLTF; CDR3 DNA: TGTGCCAGCTCACCAAACAGGGCCTCTGGGGCCAACGTCCTGACTTTC
J gene: TRBJ2-1; clone size: .; D gene: .; V gene: TRBV9; CDR3 protein: CASSVTDNYNEQFF; CDR3 DNA: TGTGCCAGCAGCGTCACAGACAACTACAATGAGCAGTTCTTC
J gene: TRBJ1-3; clone size: .; D gene: .; V gene: TRBV5-8; CDR3 protein: CASSLGWSDRLSGNTIYF; CDR3 DNA: TGTGCCAGCAGCTTGGGATGGAGCGACAGGCTCTCTGGAAACACCATATATTTT
J gene: TRBJ1-6; clone size: once; D gene: TRBD1; V gene: TRBV6-5; CDR3 protein: CASSRTGELESPLHF; CDR3 DNA: TGTGCCAGCAGCCGGACAGGGGAGTTAGAATCACCCCTCCACTTT
J gene: TRBJ2-7; clone size: .; D gene: .; V gene: TRBV25-1; CDR3 protein: CAAEDNPRSRQYF; CDR3 DNA: TGTGCCGCAGAGGATAACCCGCGTAGTCGACAGTACTTC
J gene: TRBJ2-6; clone size: .; D gene: TRBD1; V gene: TRBV4-3; CDR3 protein: CASSQEAGQGLSGANVLTF; CDR3 DNA: TGCGCCAGCAGCCAAGAGGCGGGACAGGGCTTATCTGGGGCCAACGTCCTGACTTTC
J gene: TRBJ2-1; clone size: .; D gene: TRBD2; V gene: TRBV5-1; CDR3 protein: CASSLLTSGGLSYNEQFF; CDR3 DNA: TGCGCCAGCAGCCTTTTAACCAGCGGGGGGCTCTCCTACAATGAGCAGTTCTTC
J gene: TRBJ1-1; clone size: .; D gene: .; V gene: TRBV3-1/TRBV3-2; CDR3 protein: CASSPGGEAFF; CDR3 DNA: TGTGCCAGCAGCCCGGGGGGGGAAGCTTTCTTT
J gene: TRBJ2-3; clone size: few; D gene: TRBD2; V gene: TRBV5-1; CDR3 protein: CASSLASRGSEYF; CDR3 DNA: TGCGCCAGCAGCTTGGCCTCTCGCGGGAGTGAATATTTT
J gene: TRBJ1-2; clone size: .; D gene: .; V gene: TRBV29-1; CDR3 protein: CSVEREAGLVYGYTF; CDR3 DNA: TGCAGCGTTGAAAGGGAGGCAGGGTTGGTCTATGGCTACACCTTC
J gene: TRBJ1-1; clone size: .; D gene: .; V gene: TRBV20-1; CDR3 protein: CSASQGNTEAFF; CDR3 DNA: TGCAGTGCTAGTCAGGGGAACACTGAAGCTTTCTTT
J gene: TRBJ2-3; clone size: .; D gene: .; V gene: TRBV6-5; CDR3 protein: CASRLRGNTDTQYF; CDR3 DNA: TGTGCCAGCAGATTAAGGGGCAACACAGATACGCAGTATTTT
J gene: TRBJ1-5; clone size: .; D gene: .; V gene: TRBV13; CDR3 protein: CASSIRQDNQPQHF; CDR3 DNA: TGTGCCAGCAGCATAAGACAGGACAATCAGCCCCAGCATTTT
J gene: TRBJ1-1; clone size: .; D gene: TRBD1; V gene: TRBV9; CDR3 protein: CASSVGDRIGNTEAFF; CDR3 DNA: TGTGCCAGCAGCGTAGGGGACAGAATTGGGAACACTGAAGCTTTCTTT
J gene: TRBJ1-3; clone size: .; D gene: .; V gene: TRBV6-5; CDR3 protein: CASSYSGAASGNTIYF; CDR3 DNA: TGTGCCAGCAGTTACTCGGGGGCGGCCTCTGGAAACACCATATATTTT
J gene: TRBJ2-1; clone size: once; D gene: .; V gene: TRBV7-2; CDR3 protein: CASSLVGGSLSNEQFF; CDR3 DNA: TGTGCCAGCAGCTTAGTGGGGGGATCCCTTAGCAATGAGCAGTTCTTC
J gene: TRBJ2-5; clone size: .; D gene: TRBD2; V gene: TRBV9; CDR3 protein: CASSVTSGVYQETQYF; CDR3 DNA: TGTGCCAGCAGCGTAACTAGCGGGGTGTACCAAGAGACCCAGTACTTC
J gene: TRBJ1-1; clone size: many; D gene: .; V gene: TRBV15; CDR3 protein: CATSRDLRQPGAFF; CDR3 DNA: TGTGCCACCAGCAGAGATCTTAGACAGCCTGGGGCTTTCTTT
J gene: TRBJ1-1; clone size: .; D gene: TRBD1; V gene: TRBV19; CDR3 protein: CASSSTGGNTEAFF; CDR3 DNA: TGTGCCAGTAGCTCGACAGGGGGGAACACTGAAGCTTTCTTT
J gene: TRBJ2-3; clone size: .; D gene: TRBD2; V gene: TRBV6-5; CDR3 protein: CASSYEAGGQGDTQYF; CDR3 DNA: TGTGCCAGCAGTTACGAGGCGGGGGGCCAGGGGGATACGCAGTATTTT
J gene: TRBJ2-1; clone size: .; D gene: .; V gene: TRBV28; CDR3 protein: CASSYGEIGNEQFF; CDR3 DNA: TGTGCCAGCAGTTACGGGGAGATTGGTAATGAGCAGTTCTTC
J gene: TRBJ2-2; clone size: few; D gene: .; V gene: TRBV7-2; CDR3 protein: CASSLGLREWDTGELFF; CDR3 DNA: TGTGCCAGCAGCTTAGGCCTTCGGGAGTGGGACACCGGGGAGCTGTTTTTT
J gene: TRBJ2-3; clone size: .; D gene: TRBD2; V gene: TRBV5-5; CDR3 protein: CASSLSAGEKTQYF; CDR3 DNA: TGTGCCAGCAGCTTGAGCGCGGGAGAAAAGACGCAGTATTTT
J gene: TRBJ2-7; clone size: .; D gene: TRBD1; V gene: TRBV6-5; CDR3 protein: CASKRTGTGFYEQYF; CDR3 DNA: TGTGCCAGCAAACGAACCGGGACAGGGTTCTACGAGCAGTACTTC
J gene: TRBJ2-1; clone size: .; D gene: .; V gene: TRBV2; CDR3 protein: CASSDLRHNEQFF; CDR3 DNA: TGTGCCAGCAGTGATCTCCGTCACAATGAGCAGTTCTTC
J gene: TRBJ1-5; clone size: .; D gene: .; V gene: TRBV15; CDR3 protein: CATTRGDQPQHF; CDR3 DNA: TGTGCCACCACCCGGGGGGATCAGCCCCAGCATTTT
J gene: TRBJ2-7; clone size: once; D gene: TRBD2; V gene: TRBV7-9; CDR3 protein: CASSALAGGPHEQYF; CDR3 DNA: TGTGCCAGCAGCGCGCTAGCGGGGGGGCCCCACGAGCAGTACTTC
J gene: TRBJ1-1; clone size: .; D gene: .; V gene: TRBV5-1; CDR3 protein: CASSFRGLFMNTEAFF; CDR3 DNA: TGCGCCAGCAGCTTTCGGGGTTTATTCATGAACACTGAAGCTTTCTTT
J gene: TRBJ2-7; clone size: once; D gene: TRBD2; V gene: TRBV6-6; CDR3 protein: CASSTGLAAYEQYF; CDR3 DNA: TGTGCCAGCAGTACTGGACTAGCGGCCTACGAGCAGTACTTC
J gene: TRBJ1-4; clone size: once; D gene: .; V gene: TRBV7-6; CDR3 protein: CASSLRRGGDEKLFF; CDR3 DNA: TGTGCCAGCAGCCTTCGGCGGGGTGGAGATGAAAAACTGTTTTTT
J gene: TRBJ2-5; clone size: .; D gene: .; V gene: TRBV3-1/TRBV3-2; CDR3 protein: CASSQDLILMRTQYF; CDR3 DNA: TGTGCCAGCAGCCAAGACCTCATACTAATGCGGACCCAGTACTTC
J gene: TRBJ2-2; clone size: .; D gene: TRBD1; V gene: TRBV7-6; CDR3 protein: CASSSDRGTGELFF; CDR3 DNA: TGTGCCAGCAGCTCTGACAGGGGCACCGGGGAGCTGTTTTTT
J gene: TRBJ1-2; clone size: .; D gene: TRBD1; V gene: TRBV28; CDR3 protein: CASAGQGGDYGYTF; CDR3 DNA: TGTGCCAGCGCTGGACAGGGGGGGGACTATGGCTACACCTTC
J gene: TRBJ2-2; clone size: .; D gene: .; V gene: TRBV11-2; CDR3 protein: CASIFSPSSSGELFF; CDR3 DNA: TGTGCCAGCATCTTCAGCCCTTCTAGTTCCGGGGAGCTGTTTTTT
J gene: TRBJ2-3; clone size: .; D gene: TRBD2; V gene: TRBV20-1; CDR3 protein: CSAGGENTQYF; CDR3 DNA: TGCAGTGCCGGGGGGGAGAATACGCAGTATTTT
J gene: TRBJ1-1; clone size: .; D gene: TRBD1; V gene: TRBV19; CDR3 protein: CASTDQGAYTEAFF; CDR3 DNA: TGTGCCAGTACCGACCAGGGGGCCTACACTGAAGCTTTCTTT
J gene: TRBJ1-6; clone size: .; D gene: TRBD1; V gene: TRBV4-1; CDR3 protein: CASSQVGDRNSPLHF; CDR3 DNA: TGCGCCAGCAGCCAAGTGGGGGACAGAAATTCACCCCTCCACTTT
J gene: TRBJ1-4; clone size: .; D gene: TRBD1; V gene: TRBV5-1; CDR3 protein: CASSDGQGARKLFF; CDR3 DNA: TGCGCCAGCAGCGACGGACAGGGGGCAAGAAAACTGTTTTTT
J gene: TRBJ2-6; clone size: .; D gene: TRBD2; V gene: TRBV25-1; CDR3 protein: CASSGYSGRGPGANVLTF; CDR3 DNA: TGTGCCAGCAGTGGTTATAGCGGGAGGGGTCCTGGGGCCAACGTCCTGACTTTC
J gene: TRBJ2-1; clone size: .; D gene: TRBD2; V gene: TRBV27; CDR3 protein: CASSLSQRGYNEQFF; CDR3 DNA: TGTGCCAGCAGTTTATCCCAGCGGGGCTACAATGAGCAGTTCTTC
J gene: TRBJ1-1; clone size: .; D gene: .; V gene: TRBV19; CDR3 protein: CASSKPGLKNTEAFF; CDR3 DNA: TGTGCCAGTAGTAAACCGGGACTCAAAAACACTGAAGCTTTCTTT
J gene: TRBJ2-1; clone size: .; D gene: .; V gene: TRBV18; CDR3 protein: CASSPSVVYEQFF; CDR3 DNA: TGTGCCAGCTCACCATCAGTTGTCTATGAGCAGTTCTTC
J gene: TRBJ2-2; clone size: .; D gene: TRBD2; V gene: TRBV5-1; CDR3 protein: CASSLTSGVNTGELFF; CDR3 DNA: TGCGCCAGCAGCTTGACTAGCGGAGTAAACACCGGGGAGCTGTTTTTT